The 3 T cell receptor beta chains given below trace back to one sample, sequenced in a study of control samples from healthy donors and cancer patients. Clones were read by immunoSEQ multiplex PCR, and TCRdb kept only the in-frame ones, dropping some. This sample has 170,000 or so clones, with approximately 94% found just once. The sequenced material came from blood. Every receptor here comes from a young man in good health.

The rearrangement joins TRBV11-2 to TRBJ1-2; a weak D match, TRBD1 (5 bases). The V gene's germline CDR1 is SGHAT and CDR2 FQNNGV. The ends were cut back, 4 bases at V and 4 bases at J, with 13 bases in the middle. This CDR3 comprises 14 residues. The CDR3 spells CASSSRGVIYGYTF. The CDR3 coding sequence is TGTGCCAGCAGCTCCCGGGGGGTCATCTATGGCTACACCTTC.

The V call is TRBV4-1, the J call TRBJ1-1, with 9 bases that match TRBD1. This CDR3 is built from 13 residues. Germline V gene sequence: CDR1 MGHRA, CDR2 YSYEKL. J lost 3 bases, V lost 11 bases, and 7 bases had no gene match. CDR3 nucleotide sequence: TGCGCCTCTAAGGGGACAGGGTACACTGAAGCTTTCTTT. This sequence encodes CASKGTGYTEAFF.

This rearrangement joins TRBV28 to TRBJ2-1; maybe TRBD2 (5 bases). This CDR3 spans 16 amino acids. CDR1 and CDR2 from the germline V gene are MDHEN and SYDVKM. The V end lost 2 bases, the J end lost 6 bases, and 17 bases lay between the germline ends. CDR3 nucleotides: TGTGCCAGCAGTTTAGGTTCAGTCCGACGGGGCAATGAGCAGTTCTTC. Translated, it gives CASSLGSVRRGNEQFF.